A single sample is the source of the 23 T cell receptor beta chains below, sequenced in a study of blood T cells in healthy people across ages. Alongside a J-beta primer mix, a sample-barcoded 5' primer served in a second PCR lasting roughly 7 to 12 cycles. A single record per CDR3 protein comes from TCRdb applying MiXCR to the 5' RACE reads. The data hold about 2 million distinct CDR3 sequences, with around half observed a single time. The sample taken for sequencing was blood. The source is a woman aged 40 to 55 in good health.

V usage is TRBV10-3 and J usage is TRBJ1-1; 7 bases agree with TRBD1. CDR1 is ENHRY, CDR2 SYGVKD, per germline. There are 16 residues in the CDR3. Trimming took 4 bases from V and 5 from J; bases not matched to a gene: 13. CDR3 sequence: CAISAGQGGMWTEAFF. CDR3 DNA sequence: TGTGCCATCAGTGCCGGGCAGGGGGGGATGTGGACTGAAGCTTTCTTT.

V is TRBV5-1 and J is TRBJ2-1; D might be TRBD2 (5 bases). Germline-derived CDR1 and CDR2 are SGHRS and YFSETQ. The CDR3 consists of 16 residues. Trimming shortened V by 1 base and J by 5 bases, and 16 bases separated the two germline ends. The DNA of the CDR3 is TGCGCCAGCAGCTTGACCGGAGCGGCCATGGACAATGAGCAGTTCTTC. Its protein is CASSLTGAAMDNEQFF.

The chain employs TRBV7-2 and TRBJ2-4; a possible D gene is TRBD1 (6 bases). The V end lost 4 bases, the J end lost 4 bases, and 11 bases lay between the germline ends. Germline values: CDR1 SGHTA, CDR2 FQGNSA. This CDR3 contains 14 residues. The CDR3 nucleotides are TGTGCCAGCAGCTCCGCAGGGGTAAAAAACATTCAGTACTTC. Residues: CASSSAGVKNIQYF.

The chain joins TRBV28 to TRBJ1-5, with D unclear. Trimming pared 7 bases from V and 3 bases from J, leaving 4 bases between. CDR1 and CDR2 from the germline V gene are MDHEN and SYDVKM. The CDR3 totals 11 residues. In nucleotides, the CDR3 is TGTGCCAGCACGGACAATCAGCCCCAGCATTTT. It is translated as CASTDNQPQHF. Using reference TRBV28 and TRBJ1-5 for the parts outside the CDR3, the full variable domain is DVKVTQSSRYLVKRTGEKVFLECVQDMDHENMFWYRQDPGLGLRLIYFSYDVKMKEKGDIPEGYSVSREKKERFSLILESASTNQTSMYLCASTDNQPQHFGDGTRLSIL.

The chain uses TRBV29-1 and TRBJ2-1, with 11 bases identical to TRBD2. Germline CDR1 reads SQVTM; CDR2 reads ANQGSEA. The CDR3 consists of 14 residues. V trimming: 4 bases; J trimming: 5 bases; junction bases outside the gene matches: 4. Here the CDR3 reads CSVVSSGGNNEQFF. The CDR3 DNA sequence: TGCAGCGTTGTTTCTAGCGGGGGGAACAATGAGCAGTTCTTC.

This clonotype has more than one count but fewer than ten. The genes are TRBV4-2 and TRBJ2-7, with 11 bases lining up with TRBD1. The CDR3 spans 18 residues. V dropped 0 bases and J dropped 0; count of bases not matched to a gene: 7. Germline CDR1 is LGHNA and CDR2 is YNFKEQ. The CDR3, as DNA: TGTGCCAGCAGCCAAGATCTGGGCGGGACAGGGGGCTCCTACGAGCAGTACTTC. It codes for CASSQDLGGTGGSYEQYF.

The J gene is TRBJ2-3, the V gene TRBV4-3; D is perhaps TRBD2 (6 bases). The CDR3 runs 16 residues. V lost 2 bases, J lost 0 bases, and 12 bases lay in between. CDR1 LGHNA and CDR2 YSLEER come from the germline V gene. DNA for the CDR3: TGCGCCAGCAGCCAACTAGGACTACGAAGCACAGATACGCAGTATTTT. It codes for CASSQLGLRSTDTQYF.

This clonotype was found many times. The chain carries TRBV2 and TRBJ2-1, with D possibly TRBD2 on 6 matching bases. This CDR3 is built from 16 residues. Germline V lookup: CDR1 SNHLY, CDR2 FYNNEI. Trimming left V 2 bases short and J 8 bases short, with 19 bases between. The CDR3 DNA sequence: TGTGCCAGCAGTGAATCTGCGGGGCTCCTTACAGATGAGCAGTTCTTC. It yields the protein CASSESAGLLTDEQFF.

V gene TRBV19 combines with J gene TRBJ2-1; D is unresolved. The end of the DNA is better explained by TRBJ2-7, so the J call may be wrong. From germline, CDR1 is LNHDA and CDR2 SQIVND (reference sequence). This CDR3 region has 12 residues. The CDR3 region has the DNA TGTGCCAGTAGTACGTTAAACTACGAGCAGTACTTC. This encodes CASSTLNYEQYF.

This chain links TRBV5-1 with TRBJ2-5, with D perhaps matching TRBD1 (6 bases). Germline values: CDR1 SGHRS, CDR2 YFSETQ. The CDR3 has 14 amino acids. V lost 4 bases and J lost 5, with 15 bases in between. DNA of the CDR3: TGCGCCAGCAGCGGCGAAACAGGGTCGGAGACCCAGTACTTC. Its protein is CASSGETGSETQYF.

The chain couples TRBV5-5 to TRBJ1-6; D perhaps matches TRBD1 (5 bases). The ends were cut back, 4 bases at V and 8 bases at J, with 22 bases in the middle. There are 17 residues in the CDR3. Germline CDR1 and CDR2: SGHKS and YYEKEE (reference sequence). The CDR3 bases are TGTGCCAGCAGCGAAGACTGGGACGCAGGATTCGATTCACCCCTCCACTTT. The encoded protein is CASSEDWDAGFDSPLHF.

V is TRBV28 and J is TRBJ1-5, with 7 bases that match TRBD1. This CDR3 region has 15 residues. The germline V gene encodes CDR1 MDHEN and CDR2 SYDVKM. Trimming took 4 bases from V and 8 from J; bases not matched to a gene: 11. CDR3 DNA: TGTGCCAGCAGTTCCGGACAGGTCGTCAAGGAGCCCCAGCATTTT. As protein: CASSSGQVVKEPQHF.

In DNA, the CDR3 is TGTGCCAGCAAGGACGGGGGCATAGAAGAGACCCAGTACTTC. As protein: CASKDGGIEETQYF. The chain joins TRBV5-5 to TRBJ2-5; D possibly matches TRBD1 or TRBD2 (6 bases each). CDR3 length: 14 residues. V was clipped by 6 bases and J by 3 bases, with 15 bases between them. Germline values: CDR1 SGHKS, CDR2 YYEKEE (reference sequence).

This clonotype was seen more than once but under ten times. V and J are TRBV6-5 and TRBJ2-5, with 13 bases that match TRBD2. CDR1 and CDR2 (germline): MNHEY, SVGAGI. Trimming cost V 0 bases and J 13 bases; bases outside gene matches: 5. The CDR3 runs 14 residues. CDR3 DNA sequence: TGTGCCAGCAGTTACTCGAGGACTAGCGGGGGCCGGTACTTC. Its protein is CASSYSRTSGGRYF.

The chain joins TRBV5-1 to TRBJ2-3; a possible D gene is TRBD2 (5 bases). From germline, CDR1 is SGHRS and CDR2 YFSETQ. V was trimmed by 4 bases and J by 2 bases, leaving 14 bases between them. The CDR3 spans 15 residues. CDR3 sequence (DNA): TGCGCCAGCAGCCGCTCCGGGGTTGTCACAGATACGCAGTATTTT. As protein: CASSRSGVVTDTQYF.

This sequence joins TRBV20-1 and TRBJ1-6; 8 bases line up with TRBD1. Germline loops: CDR1 DFQATT, CDR2 SNEGSKA (reference sequence). CDR3 size: 18 residues. V lost 5 bases and J lost 6; bases outside the gene matches: 18. Written as DNA, the CDR3 is TGCAGTGCTTGGGGAACCTTGGACAGGGTGGGTGGTAATTCACCCCTCCACTTT. Translation gives CSAWGTLDRVGGNSPLHF.

This clonotype was detected a few times. This chain uses TRBV4-3 with TRBJ2-3; D remains unclear. The CDR3 runs 16 residues. V gave up 1 base and J gave up 6 bases, with 17 bases separating them. Germline CDR1 and CDR2: LGHNA and YSLEER. The CDR3 DNA sequence: TGCGCCAGCAGCCAAGTCTTGGGCTTTGGCTCGGATACGCAGTATTTT. It yields the protein CASSQVLGFGSDTQYF.

The chain joins TRBV20-1 to TRBJ1-6; TRBD1 agrees at 7 bases. The CDR3 totals 17 residues. The germline V gene encodes CDR1 DFQATT and CDR2 SNEGSKA (reference sequence). With V trimmed by 5 bases and J by 2 bases, 12 bases remained unmatched. DNA of the CDR3: TGCAGTGCTGAGATCAGACAGGGAGTAACCTATAATTCACCCCTCCACTTT. Protein sequence: CSAEIRQGVTYNSPLHF.

The chain is built from TRBV18 and TRBJ1-1; TRBD1 is a possible D gene (5 bases). Germline V lookup: CDR1 KGHSH, CDR2 LQKENI. V lost 2 bases, J lost 4 bases, and 11 bases lay in between. The CDR3 extends over 14 amino acids. CDR3 nucleotides: TGTGCCAGCTCACCATTGGGGGTACGCACTGAAGCTTTCTTT. Its protein product is CASSPLGVRTEAFF.

The chain joins TRBV6-2 or TRBV6-3 to TRBJ2-7; 8 positions match TRBD1. Germline values: CDR1 MNHEY, CDR2 SVGEGT. The CDR3 totals 15 residues. With 7 bases clipped from V and 2 bases from J, the junction kept 10 bases outside the gene matches. CDR3 nucleotide sequence: TGTGCCAGCACCCCGGGGGACAGGCCCACCTACGAGCAGTACTTC. Its translation is CASTPGDRPTYEQYF.

This clonotype was seen a few times. The CDR3 DNA reads TGTGCCAGCAGCTTAGACGGGGTGGGAAACACCTTC. Protein: CASSLDGVGNTF. This chain uses TRBV7-2 with TRBJ1-2; D not resolved. Trimming stripped 1 base from V and 12 bases from J, with 12 bases between. Germline V gene sequence: CDR1 SGHTA, CDR2 FQGNSA. The CDR3 runs to 12 residues.

This clonotype was counted only a few times. V and J are TRBV4-1 and TRBJ2-1, with 11 positions matching TRBD2. Germline V CDR1 and CDR2: MGHRA, YSYEKL. This CDR3 is built from 16 residues. V shed 4 bases and J 10 bases; nucleotides not matched to a gene: 12. The CDR3 region has the DNA TGCGCCAGCAGCCCGGGACTAGCGGAACCCCAAATCGAGCAGTTCTTC. The encoded protein is CASSPGLAEPQIEQFF.

V gene TRBV7-2 combines with J gene TRBJ1-6; D uncertain. V lost 3 bases and J 7 bases, leaving 16 bases between the germline ends. The CDR3 length is 16 residues. Germline CDR1 SGHTA, CDR2 FQGNSA. The CDR3 DNA sequence: TGTGCCAGCAGCTTCGGAGGTGCCGGGAGAAATTCACCCCTCCACTTT. This translates into CASSFGGAGRNSPLHF.